The 8 T cell receptor beta chains given below trace back to one sample, sequenced in a study of early T cells in non-severe SARS-CoV-2 infection. Using its own MiXCR run on the 5' RACE reads, TCRdb lists one record per CDR3 protein. The sample shows 60,000 to 75,000 distinct CDR3 sequences, approximately 12% of them seen only once. The sample consisted of whole blood, taken at baseline. The origin of the receptors is an adult who was a healthcare worker with PCR-confirmed SARS-CoV-2 infection or an uninfected control (not recorded which).

This clonotype has only a few counts. The chain is built from TRBV4-3 and TRBJ2-1; D uncertain. Germline-derived CDR1 and CDR2 are LGHNA and YSLEER. The CDR3 sequence is 14 residues long. V shed 0 bases and J shed 0 bases, with 3 bases lying between them. CDR3 residues: CASSQDNSYNEQFF. The CDR3 DNA is TGCGCCAGCAGCCAAGATAACTCCTACAATGAGCAGTTCTTC.

V is TRBV2 and J is TRBJ2-7; 9 positions match TRBD2. J lost 3 bases, V lost 1 base, and 13 bases had no gene match. This CDR3 spans 18 amino acids. Germline CDR1 SNHLY, CDR2 FYNNEI. CDR3 nucleotide sequence: TGTGCCAGCAGTGAAGTGGGTAGCGGGGGCCCCGGATTCTACGAGCAGTACTTC. Protein product: CASSEVGSGGPGFYEQYF.

The V and J genes are TRBV6-6 and TRBJ2-3, with D perhaps TRBD1 (6 bases). Trimming stripped 8 bases from V and 0 bases from J, with 9 bases between. The V gene's germline CDR1 is MNHNY and CDR2 SVGAGI (reference sequence). This CDR3 comprises 13 residues. The CDR3 protein is CASRTASTDTQYF. The CDR3 region has the DNA TGTGCCAGCCGGACAGCTAGCACAGATACGCAGTATTTT.

This clonotype was observed a few times. The CDR3 sequence: CASSPPGRVSTEAFF. The CDR3, as DNA: TGTGCCAGCTCACCACCGGGCAGGGTAAGCACTGAAGCTTTCTTT. The chain carries TRBV18 and TRBJ1-1; D might be TRBD1 (5 bases). Germline loops: CDR1 KGHSH, CDR2 LQKENI. CDR3 length: 15 amino acids. V was shortened by 0 bases and J by 4 bases, with 12 bases between the two germline ends.

This clonotype was seen many times. This chain links TRBV13 with TRBJ2-7, with D perhaps matching TRBD1 (5 bases). The V end lost 0 bases, the J end lost 3 bases, and 9 bases lay between the germline ends. The CDR3 contains 14 residues. Germline V gene lookup returns CDR1 PRHDT and CDR2 FYEKMQ (reference sequence). The chain's CDR3 is CASSLGGANYEQYF. The CDR3 bases are TGTGCCAGCAGCTTAGGAGGGGCGAACTACGAGCAGTACTTC.

This clonotype was found a few times. CDR3 protein: CASSYSSIGAYNEQFF. In DNA form, the CDR3 reads TGTGCCAGCAGTTACTCGAGTATAGGGGCGTACAATGAGCAGTTCTTC. This chain links TRBV6-2 or TRBV6-3 with TRBJ2-1; D might be TRBD1 (5 bases). Germline CDR1 MNHEY, CDR2 SVGEGT. The CDR3 covers 16 residues. Trimming cost V 0 bases and J 4 bases, with 13 bases left between them.

The rearrangement links TRBV12-3 or TRBV12-4 to TRBJ1-1; D not certain. This CDR3 contains 14 residues. Trimming took 5 bases from V and 4 from J, leaving 14 bases between them. The CDR3 is CASSREVLGTEAFF. The CDR3 coding sequence is TGTGCCAGCAGTCGGGAGGTATTGGGCACTGAAGCTTTCTTT.

In its sample, this clonotype was seen a few times. The J gene is TRBJ2-7, the V gene TRBV6-6; a weak D match, TRBD2 (5 bases). Germline V CDR1 and CDR2: MNHNY, SVGAGI (reference sequence). The CDR3 covers 16 residues. Trimming took 2 bases from V and 2 from J, leaving 16 bases between them. The CDR3 DNA sequence: TGTGCCAGCAGTTACCCGGACTCCCCCGAGCCCTACGAGCAGTACTTC. This gives the protein CASSYPDSPEPYEQYF.